These T cell receptor beta chains were read from a single sample in a study of human thymus T cells. Using immunoSEQ multiplex PCR, the repertoire was profiled, and TCRdb retains in-frame clones only, with some absent. The table shows approximately 46,000 clones, with more than 85% occurring only once. The specimen sequenced was blood. The source is a girl less than two years old with a congenital heart defect but otherwise immunologically healthy. Both conserved end residues are part of each CDR3. Fields, in order: D gene, V gene, clone size, J gene, CDR3 protein, CDR3 DNA. D genes are given only for firm matches. Rows may omit the clone size; those that give it use once, few, many or a size class.

d_gene: TRBD1; v_gene: TRBV5-1; abundance: .; j_gene: TRBJ2-7; CDR3aa: CASSLAPGQVMYEQYF; CDR3nt: TGCGCCAGCAGCTTGGCCCCAGGACAGGTTATGTACGAGCAGTACTTC
d_gene: TRBD1; v_gene: TRBV2; abundance: few; j_gene: TRBJ1-5; CDR3aa: CASMETGGQPQHF; CDR3nt: TGTGCCAGCATGGAGACAGGGGGTCAGCCCCAGCATTTT
d_gene: .; v_gene: TRBV4-1; abundance: .; j_gene: TRBJ2-1; CDR3aa: CASSYPSGDEQFF; CDR3nt: TGCGCCAGCAGCTATCCCAGCGGCGATGAGCAGTTCTTC
d_gene: .; v_gene: TRBV29-1; abundance: .; j_gene: TRBJ2-7; CDR3aa: CSVVGVPYEQYF; CDR3nt: TGCAGCGTTGTGGGGGTGCCCTACGAGCAGTACTTC
d_gene: .; v_gene: TRBV6-6; abundance: .; j_gene: TRBJ1-1; CDR3aa: CATRRDMNTEAFF; CDR3nt: TGTGCCACCCGGAGGGATATGAACACTGAAGCTTTCTTT
d_gene: TRBD1; v_gene: TRBV6-5; abundance: .; j_gene: TRBJ1-4; CDR3aa: CASTPDRALEKLFF; CDR3nt: TGTGCCAGCACCCCGGACAGGGCTCTTGAAAAACTGTTTTTT
d_gene: .; v_gene: TRBV6-5; abundance: .; j_gene: TRBJ2-3; CDR3aa: CASSYGGPSTDTQYF; CDR3nt: TGTGCCAGCAGTTACGGAGGGCCTAGCACAGATACGCAGTATTTT
d_gene: .; v_gene: TRBV6-1; abundance: .; j_gene: TRBJ1-1; CDR3aa: CASSEAGHGGAFF; CDR3nt: TGTGCCAGCAGTGAAGCGGGCCACGGGGGAGCTTTCTTT
d_gene: .; v_gene: TRBV4-1; abundance: once; j_gene: TRBJ2-3; CDR3aa: CASSQVGTTSTDTQYF; CDR3nt: TGCGCCAGCAGCCAAGTTGGGACAACAAGCACAGATACGCAGTATTTT
d_gene: .; v_gene: TRBV18; abundance: .; j_gene: TRBJ2-2; CDR3aa: CASSPAGAEELFF; CDR3nt: TGTGCCAGCTCACCAGCAGGGGCCGAGGAGCTGTTTTTT